This TCR beta chain is from a study of metastatic and nonmetastatic thyroid tumors. Study-level background: Malignant thyroid and benign thyroid patients provided blood and tumor or nodule tissue whose repertoires were compared. Whole-study results and caveats: Benign nodules reportedly had significantly lower TCR beta diversity than malignant thyroid tumors in blood and tumor.

Patients underwent thyroid surgery, and none had received any treatment before it. In its sample, this clone was seen many times. Its antigen is still unknown. Per the study methods: To classify distant metastasis in papillary thyroid cancer, a model was built from CDR3 differences across clinicopathological groups. Via MiXCR, TCRdb re-called the PCR reads. TCRdb, not the original authors, processed these V and J calls. This sample has over 8,000 clones, with 20% to 25% found just once. V lost 4 bases to trimming and J lost 5 bases; unmatched junction nucleotides: 4. The germline V gene has CDR1 LGHDT and CDR2 YNNKEL (reference sequence). The CDR3 totals 15 residues.

The sequenced material came from tumor tissue. This TCR derives from a female donor with papillary thyroid cancer or a benign thyroid nodule (not recorded which). Some clones in this sample may be carry-over from other donors' samples. The rearrangement uses TRBV3-1 and TRBJ2-2; 10 bases are a match to TRBD1. The CDR3 DNA is TGTGCCAGCAGCCCCGGGACAGGGGAAACCGGGGAGCTGTTTTTT. Translated: CASSPGTGETGELFF.